The present TCR beta chain was sequenced within a study of blood T cell repertoires in COVID-19. Study-wide context: COVID-19 samples collected from the United States, Italy and Spain covered acute and convalescent phases.

Original handling: Estimates of nucleated cell counts were drawn from the amplification of reference gene primers. Measured with immunoSEQ multiplex PCR; TCRdb has only the in-frame clones, and not every one. V and J calls and clone size are copied from that table; D and trimming were computed from the DNA. The sample consists of 15,000 to 20,000 clones, around 80% of them appearing once. The CDR3 is 14 amino acids. V trimming: 0 bases; J trimming: 5 bases; junction bases outside the gene matches: 1. The germline V gene encodes CDR1 SGHRS and CDR2 YFSETQ. Source material: peripheral blood. The TCR was taken from a human donor in a cohort sampled during active COVID-19. The rearrangement links TRBV5-1 to TRBJ2-5, with 10 bases that match TRBD1. CDR3 in amino acids: CASSLGTGGETQYF. The CDR3 coding sequence is TGCGCCAGCAGCTTGGGGACAGGGGGTGAGACCCAGTACTTC.